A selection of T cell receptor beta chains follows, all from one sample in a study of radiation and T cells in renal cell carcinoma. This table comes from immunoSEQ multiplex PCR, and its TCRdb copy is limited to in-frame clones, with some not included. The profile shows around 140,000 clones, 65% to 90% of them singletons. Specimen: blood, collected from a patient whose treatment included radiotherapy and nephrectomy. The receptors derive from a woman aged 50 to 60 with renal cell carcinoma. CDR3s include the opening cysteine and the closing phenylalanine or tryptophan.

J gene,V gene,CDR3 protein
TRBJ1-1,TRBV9,CASSVGGTPEAFF
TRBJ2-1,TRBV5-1,CASSLGNYNEQFF
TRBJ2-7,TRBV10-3,CAITPGQGAREQYF
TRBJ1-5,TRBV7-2,CASSRLRVSPQHF
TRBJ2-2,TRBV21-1,CASSKKFGRDTGELFF
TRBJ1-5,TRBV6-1,CASSEASVTTGAQHF
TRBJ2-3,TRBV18,CASSLSTDTQYF
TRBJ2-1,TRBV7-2,CASSLAGLPARSNEQFF
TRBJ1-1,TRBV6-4,CASRPGGGLNDAEAFF
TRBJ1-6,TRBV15,CATSRVWAGLNQDSPLHF
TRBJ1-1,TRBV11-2,CASSPHTGWRHQNTEAFF
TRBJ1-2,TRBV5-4,CASSVDRGPNYTF
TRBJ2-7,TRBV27,CASSLSAANSYEQYF